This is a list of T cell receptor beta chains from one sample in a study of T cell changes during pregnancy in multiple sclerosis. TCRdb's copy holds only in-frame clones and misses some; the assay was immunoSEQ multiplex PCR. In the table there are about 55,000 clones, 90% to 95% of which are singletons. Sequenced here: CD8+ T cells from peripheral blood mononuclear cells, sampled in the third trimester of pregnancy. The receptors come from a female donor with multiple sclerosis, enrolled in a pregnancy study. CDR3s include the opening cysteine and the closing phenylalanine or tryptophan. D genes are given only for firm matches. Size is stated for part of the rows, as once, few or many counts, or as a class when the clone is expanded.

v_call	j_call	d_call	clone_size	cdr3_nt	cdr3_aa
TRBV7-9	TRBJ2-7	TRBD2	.	TGTGCCAGCAGCTCGTCAGCGGGAGGGATGACCTACGAGCAGTACTTC	CASSSSAGGMTYEQYF
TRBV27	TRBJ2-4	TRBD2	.	TGTGCCAGCGGGGAGGGACTCTTAGCCAAAAACATTCAGTACTTC	CASGEGLLAKNIQYF
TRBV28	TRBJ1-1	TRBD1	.	TGTGCCAGCAGTCCGGGACAGGGGGACACTGAAGCTTTCTTT	CASSPGQGDTEAFF
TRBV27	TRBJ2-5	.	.	TGTGCCAGCAGCCCTTTAACCGACGGAGGGATGGCCCAGTACTTC	CASSPLTDGGMAQYF
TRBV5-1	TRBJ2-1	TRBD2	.	TGCGCCAGCAGCGTAGGGACTAGCGGCTCCTACAATGAGCAGTTCTTC	CASSVGTSGSYNEQFF
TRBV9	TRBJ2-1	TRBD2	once	TGTGCCAGCAACGATCTAGCGGGAACAAAATACAATGAGCAGTTCTTC	CASNDLAGTKYNEQFF
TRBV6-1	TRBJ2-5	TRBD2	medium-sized	TGTGCCAGCACGAGACTAGCGGGAGAGGGAGAGACCCAGTACTTC	CASTRLAGEGETQYF
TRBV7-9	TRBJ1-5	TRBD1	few	TGTGCCAGCAGCGTCGCAGGGGGTCATAATCAGCCCCAGCATTTT	CASSVAGGHNQPQHF
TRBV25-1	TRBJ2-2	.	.	TGTGCCAGCACCGTGGGGCTATCCGGGGAGCTGTTTTTT	CASTVGLSGELFF
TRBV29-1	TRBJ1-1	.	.	TGCAGCGTTTCGGGACACCCGAACACTGAAGCTTTCTTT	CSVSGHPNTEAFF
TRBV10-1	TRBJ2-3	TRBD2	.	TGCGCCAGCAGTCAGACTAGCGGGGAAGCAGATACGCAGTATTTT	CASSQTSGEADTQYF
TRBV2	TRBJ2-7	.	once	TGTGCCAGCCTATCAACAGACAAAACCTACGAGCAGTACTTC	CASLSTDKTYEQYF
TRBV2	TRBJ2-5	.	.	TGTGCCAGCAGTGAGGGGCGGCACAACCTGGGAGAGACCCAGTACTTC	CASSEGRHNLGETQYF
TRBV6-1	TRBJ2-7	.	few	TGTGCCAGCAGTGACCGGGATCACTACGAGCAGTACTTC	CASSDRDHYEQYF
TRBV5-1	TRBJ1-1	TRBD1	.	TGCGCCAGCAGCTGGATGACAGGGAGAACTGAAGCTTTCTTT	CASSWMTGRTEAFF
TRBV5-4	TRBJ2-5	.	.	TGTGCCAGCAGCCCCTCGATGCCTCTCGGTGAGACCCAGTACTTC	CASSPSMPLGETQYF
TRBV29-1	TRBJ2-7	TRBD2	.	TGCAGCGTTGTGGAGGGACTAGAATTCGAGCAGTACTTC	CSVVEGLEFEQYF
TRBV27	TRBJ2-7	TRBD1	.	TGTGCCAGCAGTTTGGACAGGGGATACGAGCAGTACTTC	CASSLDRGYEQYF
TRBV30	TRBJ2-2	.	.	TGTGCCGGAGGGCTAGAGAACACCGGGGAGCTGTTTTTT	CAGGLENTGELFF
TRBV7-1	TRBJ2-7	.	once	TGTGCCAGCAGCTTATGGGGTATCGGGGACTACGAGCAGTACTTC	CASSLWGIGDYEQYF
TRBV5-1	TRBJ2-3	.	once	TGCGCCAGCAGCTTGGGAGGAGCGGATACGCAGTATTTT	CASSLGGADTQYF
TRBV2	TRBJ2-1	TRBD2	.	TGTGCCAGCAGTCTGGGGGGGGAATACAATGAGCAGTTCTTC	CASSLGGEYNEQFF
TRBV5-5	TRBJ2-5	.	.	TGTGCCAGCAGCCCACCCCTGTCCCCAGGGGGGGAGACCCAGTACTTC	CASSPPLSPGGETQYF
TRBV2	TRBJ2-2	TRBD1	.	TGTGCCAGCAGCGGGACAGCGAACACCGGGGAGCTGTTTTTT	CASSGTANTGELFF